This T cell receptor beta chain was sequenced during a study of T cell repertoires in cytomegalovirus infection (dated by TCRdb to between 2019 and 2020). Describing the broader study: Recently identified HLA-C-restricted CMV epitopes, whose presentation resists viral immunomodulation, were targeted by peptide stimulations together with well-studied HLA-B-restricted epitopes. Donor HLA type was relevant to the analysis, because carriage of CMV infection together with the matching HLA type was indicated by public TCR beta signatures.

Summary of the overall study and its limitations: The ex vivo response was dominated by HLA-C-restricted CMV-specific TCR beta clonotypes, which also provided the single most frequent clonotype in two of eight donors. In both this cohort and an independent cohort of over 350 donors, the cumulative frequency of public TCR beta family members distinguished carriers of CMV infection plus the relevant HLA type.

Comment on this clonotype: What antigen it recognizes has not been identified. No clone much larger than this one lies a single base away; base qualities are absent.

TCRdb records Illumina HiSeq 1500 as the sequencer. The public sequencing data were trimmed at Q25 with fastp and processed into clonotypes with MiXCR by TCRdb, which kept only in-frame beta chains. Each entry is one CDR3 protein sequence, shown with its most common DNA and genes. The sample table contains roughly 920,000 distinct CDR3 sequences; only one count was recorded for around 30% of them. The ten largest make up 11% to 15% of the sample. A distance of 16 bases separates the germline ends of V and J, which lose 4 bases and 0 bases respectively. The CDR3 covers 17 residues, taking in both the cysteine and the phenylalanine. The read is trimmed to its CDR3 DNA, 51 bases read in frame from base 1. The treatment or condition label corresponds to: in vitro stimulation with specific CMV peptide epitopes to enrich CMV-specific T cells.

The sequence joins TRBV23-1 to TRBJ2-4, and perhaps TRBD2 as D gene, on 6 matching bases. TRBV23-1 is known as an ORF, though its function is uncertain. This specimen consisted of cultured CD8+ T cells from PBMCs, obtained from culture after CMV antigen stimulation. The sequence was obtained from a human donor in good health (CMV status not recorded). Some clones in this sample may be carry-over from other donors' samples. CDR3 reads: CASSRSGRVEAKNIQYF. DNA sequence: TGCGCCAGCAGTCGTAGCGGCAGGGTCGAAGCCAAAAACATTCAGTACTTC.